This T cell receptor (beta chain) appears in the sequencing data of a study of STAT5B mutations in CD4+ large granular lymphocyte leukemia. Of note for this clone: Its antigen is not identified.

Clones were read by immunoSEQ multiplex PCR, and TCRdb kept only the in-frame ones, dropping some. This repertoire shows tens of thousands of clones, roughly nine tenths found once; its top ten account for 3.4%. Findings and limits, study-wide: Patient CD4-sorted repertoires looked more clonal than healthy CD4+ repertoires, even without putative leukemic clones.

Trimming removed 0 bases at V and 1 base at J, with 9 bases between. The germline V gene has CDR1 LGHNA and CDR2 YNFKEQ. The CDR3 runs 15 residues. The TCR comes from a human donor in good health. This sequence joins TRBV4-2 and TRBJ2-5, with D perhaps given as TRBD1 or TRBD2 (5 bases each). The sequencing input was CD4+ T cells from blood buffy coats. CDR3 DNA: TGTGCCAGCAGCCAAGATCCAGGGAGCCAAGAGACCCAGTACTTC. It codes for CASSQDPGSQETQYF.